This passage covers 19 T cell receptor beta chains from one sample sequenced in a study of STAT5B mutations in CD4+ large granular lymphocyte leukemia. The method was immunoSEQ multiplex PCR; TCRdb's version includes in-frame clones alone and lacks a portion of them. The sample holds nearly 35,000 clones, about 70% seen once. Sequencing used CD4+ T cells from blood buffy coats. These receptors originate from a human donor in good health.

The chain joins TRBV6-6 to TRBJ2-5, with D possibly TRBD1 on 6 matching bases. The assigned J gene may be wrong: the sequence end matches TRBJ2-7 better. CDR1 and CDR2 from the germline V gene are MNHNY and SVGAGI (reference sequence). The CDR3 length is 14 residues. This CDR3 reads CASSPGTPPYEQYF. The DNA of the CDR3 is TGTGCCAGCAGTCCCGGGACACCTCCCTACGAGCAGTACTTC.

In its sample, this clone was seen a few times. The J gene is TRBJ2-7, the V gene TRBV5-4; TRBD2 aligns across 8 bases. The CDR3 length is 18 residues. Trimming at V came to 3 bases and at J to 2 bases, leaving 16 bases not matched to a gene. CDR1 is SGHNT and CDR2 is YYREEE in the germline V gene (reference sequence). DNA for the CDR3: TGTGCCAGCAGCTGGCCGGGTAGCGGGAAAAGGCCCACCTACGAGCAGTACTTC. It is translated as CASSWPGSGKRPTYEQYF.

The rearrangement joins TRBV29-1 to TRBJ2-3, with 9 bases that match TRBD1. J was trimmed by 6 bases and V by 7 bases; bases with no gene match: 8. Germline CDR1 and CDR2: SQVTM and ANQGSEA. This CDR3 spans 13 amino acids. The CDR3 DNA sequence: TGCAGCGGCATGGGACAGGGTGGCGATACGCAGTATTTT. The encoded protein is CSGMGQGGDTQYF.

The chain links TRBV5-1 to TRBJ2-3, with 7 bases identical to TRBD1. Germline V gives CDR1 SGHRS, CDR2 YFSETQ. This CDR3 region has 18 residues. J gave up 0 bases and V 4 bases, and 14 bases lay outside the gene matches. CDR3 nucleotide sequence: TGCGCCAGCAGCCCCGGGACAGAAAACTTGGGGAGCACAGATACGCAGTATTTT. It encodes CASSPGTENLGSTDTQYF.

The V gene is TRBV19, the J gene TRBJ1-5; 7 nucleotides agree with TRBD1. Germline V gene data show CDR1 as LNHDA and CDR2 as SQIVND (reference sequence). This CDR3 spans 18 amino acids. The junction had 16 bases not matched to a gene; V was cut back by 6 bases and J by 2 bases. CDR3 amino acids: CASRQTGWLSLGNQPQHF. CDR3 in DNA: TGTGCCAGTAGACAGACAGGGTGGTTATCCCTAGGCAATCAGCCCCAGCATTTT.

The rearrangement joins TRBV19 to TRBJ1-3; D not resolved. Trimming took 4 bases from V and 9 from J, leaving 13 bases between them. Germline CDR1 and CDR2: LNHDA and SQIVND (reference sequence). The CDR3 loop spans 13 amino acids. DNA of the CDR3: TGTGCCAGTAGTACAATGTCAGCCGGCACCATATATTTT. Protein sequence: CASSTMSAGTIYF.

The genes are TRBV5-1 and TRBJ1-2; 8 bases are a match to TRBD1. Germline trimming cut 4 bases from V and 7 bases from J; bases unmatched to any gene: 9. The CDR3 runs 14 residues. Germline CDR1 SGHRS, CDR2 YFSETQ. DNA of the CDR3: TGCGCCAGCAGCCCGGCAGGGGGCGGTGGTGGCTACACCTTC. Amino acids: CASSPAGGGGGYTF. Full variable domain (rest looked up from reference TRBV5-1 and TRBJ1-2): KAGVTQTPRYLIKTRGQQVTLSCSPISGHRSVSWYQQTPGQGLQFLFEYFSETQRNKGNFPGRFSGRQFSNSRSEMNVSTLELGDSALYLCASSPAGGGGGYTFGSGTRLTVV.

The chain has TRBV5-4 and TRBJ2-6, with a weak D call TRBD2 (7 bases). The germline CDR1 and CDR2 sequences are SGHNT and YYREEE (reference sequence). This CDR3 comprises 18 residues. Trimming stripped 0 bases from V and 0 bases from J, with 13 bases between. As DNA, the CDR3 is TGTGCCAGCAGCTTGGGCGGGGGCGGTTCCTCTGGGGCCAACGTCCTGACTTTC. It translates to CASSLGGGGSSGANVLTF.

This rearrangement joins TRBV6-5 to TRBJ1-2; the D is unclear. The V end was cut by 6 bases, the J end by 0 bases, with 8 bases between. CDR3 length equals 13 residues. Germline values: CDR1 MNHEY, CDR2 SVGAGI. CDR3 DNA: TGTGCCAGCAGCCTCGATGCTAACTATGGCTACACCTTC. Its protein product is CASSLDANYGYTF.

The chain recombines TRBV27 with TRBJ1-1; D unclear. CDR1 is MNHEY and CDR2 is SMNVEV in the germline V gene (reference sequence). CDR3 length: 15 amino acids. V lost 3 bases, J lost 1 base, and 12 bases lay in between. The CDR3, as DNA: TGTGCCAGCAGTTTCCTCTCCCCGGGGAACACTGAAGCTTTCTTT. Its protein product is CASSFLSPGNTEAFF.

The gene calls are TRBV19 and TRBJ2-2; 7 nucleotides match TRBD1. Looked up from germline, CDR1 is LNHDA and CDR2 is SQIVND (reference sequence). The ends lost 5 bases at V and 0 bases at J; junction bases unmatched: 6. The length of the CDR3 is 16 residues. Here the CDR3 DNA reads TGTGCCAGTAGTCCTCGGGACAGCGCGAACACCGGGGAGCTGTTTTTT. Protein: CASSPRDSANTGELFF.

This chain links TRBV5-1 with TRBJ1-1; possible D gene TRBD1, 6 bases. CDR1 is SGHRS, CDR2 YFSETQ, per germline. This CDR3 spans 15 amino acids. The ends were cut back, 4 bases at V and 1 base at J, with 14 bases in the middle. The CDR3 reads CASSPTGQQNTEAFF. The CDR3 region has the DNA TGCGCCAGCAGCCCCACGGGACAACAGAACACTGAAGCTTTCTTT.

The chain combines TRBV6-1 with TRBJ2-7; the D gene could be TRBD1 or TRBD2 (5 bases each). Trimming took off 6 bases at V and 0 bases at J, with 12 bases between the two ends. Germline loops: CDR1 MNHNS, CDR2 SASEGT. This CDR3 comprises 14 residues. This CDR3 is CASRSRDLSYEQYF. DNA for the CDR3: TGTGCCAGCAGATCAAGGGACCTCTCCTACGAGCAGTACTTC.

The chain uses TRBV19 and TRBJ1-2; no clear D. The CDR3 contains 14 residues. The germline CDR1 and CDR2 sequences are LNHDA and SQIVND (reference sequence). V lost 5 bases to trimming and J lost 0 bases, with 10 bases between them. The CDR3 DNA follows: TGTGCCAGTAGTCCCCCGCCCCCTAACTATGGCTACACCTTC. Amino acids: CASSPPPPNYGYTF. Full variable domain (remainder filled in from reference TRBV19 and TRBJ1-2): DGGITQSPKYLFRKEGQNVTLSCEQNLNHDAMYWYRQDPGQGLRLIYYSQIVNDFQKGDIAEGYSVSREKKESFPLTVTSAQKNPTAFYLCASSPPPPNYGYTFGSGTRLTVV.

This clone has a handful of counts. This chain joins TRBV5-1 and TRBJ1-1; D is unclear. The germline V gene has CDR1 SGHRS and CDR2 YFSETQ. The CDR3 has 14 amino acids. V lost 0 bases and J 4 bases, leaving 10 bases between the germline ends. CDR3 protein: CASSLAAEATEAFF. The CDR3 DNA sequence: TGCGCCAGCAGCTTGGCTGCGGAAGCCACTGAAGCTTTCTTT.

J is TRBJ2-3 and V is TRBV4-1; 9 nucleotides line up with TRBD2. Unmatched junction bases numbered 5, after V lost 4 bases and J lost 6 bases. Germline CDR1 is MGHRA and CDR2 is YSYEKL. The CDR3 runs to 14 residues. CDR3 protein: CASSPSGRSDTQYF. In nucleotides, the CDR3 is TGCGCCAGCAGCCCCAGCGGGAGGTCCGATACGCAGTATTTT.

The chain combines TRBV5-5 with TRBJ1-5; D uncertain. Between the trimmed V and J ends, which lost 5 bases and 0 bases, there was a span of 15 bases. This CDR3 is built from 16 residues. The germline CDR1 and CDR2 sequences are SGHKS and YYEKEE (reference sequence). The CDR3 DNA reads as TGTGCCAGCAGTCTCGCTCTTGGCGGTAGCAATCAGCCCCAGCATTTT. It encodes CASSLALGGSNQPQHF.

CDR3 in amino acids: CASSLAGDSIYEQYF. CDR3 nucleotides: TGCGCCAGCAGCTTGGCCGGGGACAGTATCTACGAGCAGTACTTC. The chain links TRBV5-1 to TRBJ2-7; 7 bases agree with TRBD1. CDR3 length: 15 amino acids. Germline CDR1 SGHRS, CDR2 YFSETQ. V was clipped by 0 bases and J by 3 bases; unmatched bases: 6.

The chain has TRBV29-1 and TRBJ2-1; 10 nucleotides align to TRBD2. The V gene's germline CDR1 is SQVTM and CDR2 ANQGSEA. With 3 bases clipped from V and 10 bases from J, the junction kept 6 bases outside the gene matches. The length of the CDR3 is 13 residues. The CDR3 DNA reads TGCAGCGTTGAGATGAGCGGGAGGGGGGAGCAGTTCTTC. Residues: CSVEMSGRGEQFF.